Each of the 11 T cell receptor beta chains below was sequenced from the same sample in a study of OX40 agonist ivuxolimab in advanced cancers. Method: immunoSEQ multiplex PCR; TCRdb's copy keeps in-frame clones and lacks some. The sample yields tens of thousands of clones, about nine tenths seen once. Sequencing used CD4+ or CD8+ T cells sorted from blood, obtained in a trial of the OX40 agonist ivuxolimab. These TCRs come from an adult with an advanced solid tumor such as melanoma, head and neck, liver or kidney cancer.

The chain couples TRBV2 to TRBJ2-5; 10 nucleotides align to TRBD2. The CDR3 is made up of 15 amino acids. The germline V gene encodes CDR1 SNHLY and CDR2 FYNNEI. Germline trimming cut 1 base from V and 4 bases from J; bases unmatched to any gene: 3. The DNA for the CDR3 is TGTGCCAGCAGTGAAGGATCTAGCGGGAGAGAGACCCAGTACTTC. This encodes CASSEGSSGRETQYF.

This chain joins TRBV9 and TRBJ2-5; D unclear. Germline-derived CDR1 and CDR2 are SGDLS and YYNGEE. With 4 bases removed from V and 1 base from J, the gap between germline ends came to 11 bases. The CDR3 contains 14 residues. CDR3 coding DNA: TGTGCCAGCAGCCCCCGGTCCTTCCAAGAGACCCAGTACTTC. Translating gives CASSPRSFQETQYF.

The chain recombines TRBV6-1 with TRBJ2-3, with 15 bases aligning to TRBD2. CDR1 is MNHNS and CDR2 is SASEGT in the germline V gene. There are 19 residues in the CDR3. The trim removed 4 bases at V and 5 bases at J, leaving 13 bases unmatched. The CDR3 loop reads CASSAYGPGTSGRRDTQYF. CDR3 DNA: TGTGCCAGCAGTGCCTATGGGCCCGGGACTAGCGGGAGGAGAGATACGCAGTATTTT.

The CDR3 loop is CATGGGPYEQYF. DNA for the CDR3: TGTGCCACCGGGGGTGGGCCCTACGAGCAGTACTTC. The chain joins TRBV27 to TRBJ2-7; D is possibly TRBD2 (6 bases). The V end lost 10 bases, the J end lost 2 bases, and 12 bases lay between the germline ends. CDR3 length: 12 amino acids. Germline V gives CDR1 MNHEY, CDR2 SMNVEV (reference sequence).

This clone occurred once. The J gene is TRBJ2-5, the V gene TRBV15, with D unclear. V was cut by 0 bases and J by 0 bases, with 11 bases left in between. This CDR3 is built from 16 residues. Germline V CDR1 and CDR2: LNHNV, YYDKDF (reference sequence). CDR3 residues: CATSRDRMLYQETQYF. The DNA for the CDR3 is TGTGCCACCAGCAGAGATAGGATGTTGTACCAAGAGACCCAGTACTTC.

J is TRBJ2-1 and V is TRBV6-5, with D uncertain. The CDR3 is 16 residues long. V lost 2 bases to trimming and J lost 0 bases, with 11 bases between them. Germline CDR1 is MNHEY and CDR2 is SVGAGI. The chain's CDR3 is CASSYAGPFSYNEQFF. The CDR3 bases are TGTGCCAGCAGTTACGCCGGACCCTTCTCCTACAATGAGCAGTTCTTC.

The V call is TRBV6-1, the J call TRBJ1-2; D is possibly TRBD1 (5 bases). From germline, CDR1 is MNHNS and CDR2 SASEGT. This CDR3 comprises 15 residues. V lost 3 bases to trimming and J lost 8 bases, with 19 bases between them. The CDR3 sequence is CASSDPPGPKEGYTF. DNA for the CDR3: TGTGCCAGCAGTGACCCCCCAGGGCCAAAGGAAGGCTACACCTTC.

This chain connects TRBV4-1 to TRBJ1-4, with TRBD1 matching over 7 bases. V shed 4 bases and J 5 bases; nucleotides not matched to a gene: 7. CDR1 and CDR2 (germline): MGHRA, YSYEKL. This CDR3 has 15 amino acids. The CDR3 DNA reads TGCGCCAGCAGCCCTCAGCGGGGACAGAATGAAAAACTGTTTTTT. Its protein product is CASSPQRGQNEKLFF.

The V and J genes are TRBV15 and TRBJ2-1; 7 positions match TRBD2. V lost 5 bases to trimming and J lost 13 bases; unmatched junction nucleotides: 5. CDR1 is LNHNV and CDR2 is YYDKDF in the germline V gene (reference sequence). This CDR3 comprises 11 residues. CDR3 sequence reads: CATSEGLRQFF. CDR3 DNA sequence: TGTGCCACCAGCGAGGGACTACGTCAGTTCTTC.

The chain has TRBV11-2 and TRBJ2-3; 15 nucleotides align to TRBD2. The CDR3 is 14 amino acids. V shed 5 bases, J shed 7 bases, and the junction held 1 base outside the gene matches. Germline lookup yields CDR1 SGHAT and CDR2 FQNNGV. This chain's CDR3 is CASSGLAGGNTQYF. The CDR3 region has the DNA TGTGCCAGCAGCGGACTAGCGGGAGGGAATACGCAGTATTTT. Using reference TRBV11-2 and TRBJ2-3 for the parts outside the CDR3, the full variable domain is EAGVAQSPRYKIIEKRQSVAFWCNPISGHATLYWYQQILGQGPKLLIQFQNNGVVDDSQLPKDRFSAERLKGVDSTLKIQPAKLEDSAVYLCASSGLAGGNTQYFGPGTRLTVL.

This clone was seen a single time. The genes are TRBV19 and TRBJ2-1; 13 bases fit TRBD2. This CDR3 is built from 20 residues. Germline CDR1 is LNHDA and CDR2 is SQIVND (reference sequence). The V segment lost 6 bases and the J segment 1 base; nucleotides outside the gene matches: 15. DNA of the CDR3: TGTGCCAGTAGCCTCTCCCCTGGACTAGCGGGAGTTGCTTCCTACAATGAGCAGTTCTTC. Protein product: CASSLSPGLAGVASYNEQFF.